This T cell receptor beta chain was recovered during a study of human thymus T cells (dated by TCRdb to 2019 to 2021). General notes on the study: The study characterized TCR alpha and beta repertoires from seven to nine infant thymus samples and a few related peripheral blood samples. Donor ages ranging from roughly 7 to 250 days were recorded, and a handful of male and a couple of female infants were included in the cohort. The paper as a whole reports these results and caveats: Biased V and J gene segment usage appeared to be present in both thymic and peripheral blood repertoires. Thymus samples yielded on average around 810,000 unique TCRB clonotypes, compared with 70,000 to 85,000 from blood samples.

According to the germline V gene, CDR1 reads LGHNA and CDR2 reads YSLEER. From its cysteine to its phenylalanine, the CDR3 spans 17 amino acids. CDR3 DNA only is kept here, 51 bases in frame from base 1. V is cut by 0 bases and J by 10 bases, and the space between the germline ends is 19 bases. To note about this clone: Its antigen specificity is not known. It has no much larger one-base neighbor in the sample; base qualities were not kept.

Immunologically healthy infants undergoing open corrective cardiac surgery for congenital heart defects in Finland were used as donors. During surgery, a small about 0.45-1 mL aliquot of peripheral blood was collected from four of the eight donors. Instead of starting from a fixed cell number, genomic DNA extraction from blood samples used all available leukocytes. Erythrocytes were removed from blood with ACK lysis buffer, and the leukocytes were stored as pellets at -70 °C. A QIAsymphony instrument was used to extract genomic DNA from frozen cell pellets. The immunoSEQ multiplex PCR assay was used to amplify the TCRB and TCRAD loci from a standardized amount of quality-controlled genomic DNA. The amplicons covered the V(D)J region and were long enough to include the CDR3 and to identify the V and J genes. Through the commercial immunoSEQ service, the amplicons were sequenced on an Illumina platform. Regarding the original processing steps: Primer bias and sequencing errors were corrected as previously described, and TCRAD and TCRB were defined on the basis of the IMGT database. Repertoires were analysed with immunoSEQ Analyzer 3.0 and VDJTools, covering basic statistics, V/J segment usage, diversity estimates, rarefaction and pairwise overlap. Diversity was estimated with Chao1, ChaoE, Efron-Thisted, Shannon and inverse Simpson indices, and also on datasets down-sampled to the smallest sample. Repertoire overlap used strict matching of CDR3 nucleotide sequence, V gene and J gene, with Jaccard-based multidimensional scaling clustering. TCRdb limited this immuneACCESS table to in-frame rearrangements with V and J called. A share of clones is missing; checked studies link under half to unresolved V genes, and the rest is unexplained. The D gene and trimming were derived from the DNA, and the V and J assignments and clone size from that table. The sample profile shows fewer than 55,000 clones; 94% of them were found once. The top ten hold about 0.12% of the sample.

Sequencing used blood. The chain links TRBV4-3 with TRBJ1-6; a confident D gene designation cannot be given. This sequence originates from a boy younger than two with a congenital heart defect but otherwise immunologically healthy. The DNA sequence reads TGCGCCAGCAGCCAAGATTTCAGGCAGACTTATTTCTCACCCCTCCACTTT. This sequence encodes CASSQDFRQTYFSPLHF.